Listed below are T cell receptor beta chains from one sample, sequenced in a study of T cell changes during pregnancy in multiple sclerosis. Assay: immunoSEQ multiplex PCR; the TCRdb copy retains only in-frame clones and omits some. Of 20,000 to 25,000 clones listed, approximately 90% are singletons. The source material was CD4+ T cells from peripheral blood mononuclear cells, sampled in the third trimester of pregnancy. These receptors were obtained from a female donor with multiple sclerosis, enrolled in a pregnancy study. Each CDR3 is given with its conserved first and last residue. The D gene is left open where the match is weak. Clone size is given for some rows only: seen once, a few or many times, or a class if the clone is expanded.

TRBJ1-4 TRBV19 TRBD1 . TGTGCCTCCCGGGACAGGGGAGCAACTAATGAAAAACTGTTTTTT CASRDRGATNEKLFF
TRBJ2-7 TRBV4-3 TRBD2 once TGCGCCAGCAGCCAACATAGCGGGGAGTCCTACGAGCAGTACTTC CASSQHSGESYEQYF
TRBJ2-1 TRBV7-3 TRBD2 . TGTGCCAGCAGCTCCCTCGCGGGGGGGAATGAGCAGTTCTTC CASSSLAGGNEQFF
TRBJ2-2 TRBV7-9 . . TGTGCCAGCAGCCCCTCAACTAGGCGGGAGCTGTTTTTT CASSPSTRRELFF
TRBJ1-1 TRBV18 . . TGTGCCAGCTCACCACCAGGGCGGGCGAGGGAAGCTTTCTTT CASSPPGRAREAFF
TRBJ2-7 TRBV13 . . TGTGCCAGCACCAACGAGCAGTACTTC CASTNEQYF
TRBJ1-5 TRBV2 TRBD1 . TGTGCCAGCAGTGAACAGGGGGGACCCCAGCATTTT CASSEQGGPQHF
TRBJ1-3 TRBV13 TRBD1 . TGTGCCAGCAGCTTCAGGACAGGCTTCTCTGGAAACACCATATATTTT CASSFRTGFSGNTIYF
TRBJ2-1 TRBV30 TRBD2 . TGTGCCTGGAGCTATGGGCGGGGGGGCCCCTACAATGAGCAGTTCTTC CAWSYGRGGPYNEQFF
TRBJ1-2 TRBV6-5 . . TGTGCCAGCACCAACGGGGGAGCCTATGGCTACACCTTC CASTNGGAYGYTF
TRBJ1-4 TRBV30 . . TGTGCCTGGAGCGCCGGGACACATGAAAAACTGTTTTTT CAWSAGTHEKLFF
TRBJ2-3 TRBV5-1 TRBD2 . TGCGCCAGCAGCCCGGGACTAGCGGGGGGTCTTGGTGCACATACGCAGTATTTT CASSPGLAGGLGAHTQYF
TRBJ2-7 TRBV10-3 . . TGTGCCATCAGTGTCGGGAGGGGGCGAGACGAGCAGTACTTC CAISVGRGRDEQYF
TRBJ1-5 TRBV6-1 . . TGTGCCAGCAGTGACAGGGAAGGTCAGCCCCAGCATTTT CASSDREGQPQHF
TRBJ2-5 TRBV2 TRBD1 . TGTGCCAGCGGGGACAGTGCGGCCCAGTACTTC CASGDSAAQYF
TRBJ2-1 TRBV9 TRBD1 . TGTGCCAGCAGCGTAGCGCACAGGGGATGGGATGAGCAGTTCTTC CASSVAHRGWDEQFF
TRBJ2-5 TRBV6-5 TRBD1 once TGTGCCAGCAGCCCCGCGGACAGGGGAGAGACCCAGTACTTC CASSPADRGETQYF
TRBJ1-2 TRBV4-3 . . TGCGCCAGCAGCCCAGAGGCGGGGGGACCCTATGGCTACACCTTC CASSPEAGGPYGYTF
TRBJ1-6 TRBV6-1 . . TGTGCCAGCAGTTTAGGGGATTCACCCCTCCACTTT CASSLGDSPLHF
TRBJ1-2 TRBV7-2 TRBD1 once TGTGCCAGCAGCTTAAATCAGGGGGACTATGGCTACACCTTC CASSLNQGDYGYTF
TRBJ1-5 TRBV27 . . TGTGCCAGCGGACGGGAGTCTAATCAGCCCCAGCATTTT CASGRESNQPQHF
TRBJ2-1 TRBV9 . once TGTGCCAGCAGGGCCGGAGGGGACCCCGACAATGAGCAGTTCTTC CASRAGGDPDNEQFF
TRBJ2-7 TRBV6-5 . . TGTGCCAGCAGTTACTCCGGTACCTACGAGCAGTACTTC CASSYSGTYEQYF
TRBJ2-1 TRBV19 TRBD1 . TGTGCCAGTAATAAAGGACAGGGGTACAATGAGCAGTTCTTC CASNKGQGYNEQFF
TRBJ2-5 TRBV18 . . TGTGCCAGCTCAAGCGGAGTCGAGACCCAGTACTTC CASSSGVETQYF
TRBJ1-6 TRBV18 . . TGTGCCAGCTCTCAGGGTACTAATTCACCCCTCCACTTT CASSQGTNSPLHF
TRBJ1-6 TRBV2 . . TGTGCCAGCAGTGAATCCTACCGCCGGTCACCCCTCCACTTT CASSESYRRSPLHF
TRBJ1-1 TRBV27 . . TGTGCCAGCAGTCGCCCAGGACAGAACACTGAAGCTTTCTTT CASSRPGQNTEAFF
TRBJ2-7 TRBV5-4 . . TGTGCCAGCAGCGAGGGATCTACGAGCGGGCAGTACTTC CASSEGSTSGQYF
TRBJ1-5 TRBV19 . once TGTGCTAGTAGTATCAGGGAGGGATTGCAGCCCCAGCATTTT CASSIREGLQPQHF
TRBJ2-6 TRBV5-5 TRBD1 . TGTGCCAGCAGCCTCCGTAGGGGGCCCGGGGCCAACGTCCTGACTTTC CASSLRRGPGANVLTF
TRBJ1-1 TRBV7-3 . . TGTGCCAGCAGCTTACAGGGGCCGTTGAACACTGAAGCTTTCTTT CASSLQGPLNTEAFF
TRBJ2-7 TRBV15 . . TGTGCCACCAGCAGAGATGGGGGACAAGGCTACGAGCAGTACTTC CATSRDGGQGYEQYF
TRBJ2-5 TRBV7-3 TRBD2 once TGTGCCAGCAGCCGGACTAGCGGGGGGGTCCGGGAGACCCAGTACTTC CASSRTSGGVRETQYF
TRBJ1-5 TRBV6-6 TRBD1 . TGTGCCAGTCTACGCTGGGGACAGGGGATTCGTCAGCCCCAGCATTTT CASLRWGQGIRQPQHF
TRBJ2-3 TRBV19 TRBD1 . TGTGCCTCCGGTAGGACAGGGGACACAGATACGCAGTATTTT CASGRTGDTDTQYF
TRBJ1-1 TRBV5-4 . . TGTGCCAGCAGCTTGGGAGCAGGGCAAATGAACACTGAAGCTTTCTTT CASSLGAGQMNTEAFF
TRBJ1-2 TRBV5-1 . . TGCGCCAGCAGCCTAGACCCAGGGGAGCAGACTCGGGGCTACACCTTC CASSLDPGEQTRGYTF
TRBJ2-1 TRBV6-6 TRBD2 . TGTGCCAGCAGTGGGACTAGTCCCAGCTCCTACAATGAGCAGTTCTTC CASSGTSPSSYNEQFF
TRBJ2-7 TRBV27 . . TGTGCCAGCAGTCCCCGGGACTTAAGGAGCTACGAGCAGTACTTC CASSPRDLRSYEQYF
TRBJ2-5 TRBV18 TRBD2 . TGTGCCAGCTCACCCCAAGCGGGACGGGAGACCCAGTACTTC CASSPQAGRETQYF
TRBJ1-5 TRBV19 . . TGTGCCAGTAGAACTCAGGGGCCCCTAGACTTCTATAGCAATCAGCCCCAGCATTTT CASRTQGPLDFYSNQPQHF